The entry that follows covers one T cell receptor beta chain sequence. Resections took place in Japan or China from about 2014 to 2018. This record belongs to a study of immune evolution from preneoplasia to lung adenocarcinoma. Sequenced by immunoSEQ multiplex PCR; TCRdb stores in-frame clones only, minus some. The sample includes roughly 6,600 clones, 70% to 85% of them seen just once. Germline CDR1 and CDR2: SGDLS and YYNGEE. Between the trimmed V and J ends, which lost 2 bases and 3 bases, there was a span of 14 bases. The CDR3 has 15 amino acids. The V call is TRBV9, the J call TRBJ1-2; D is undetermined. The sequenced material came from FFPE lung adenocarcinoma in situ tissue. The origin of this receptor is a person between 60 and 79 years old with lung adenocarcinoma. Written as DNA, the CDR3 is TGTGCCAGCAGCGTCTGGCCTGAGGACTACTATGGCTACACCTTC. The encoded protein is CASSVWPEDYYGYTF.